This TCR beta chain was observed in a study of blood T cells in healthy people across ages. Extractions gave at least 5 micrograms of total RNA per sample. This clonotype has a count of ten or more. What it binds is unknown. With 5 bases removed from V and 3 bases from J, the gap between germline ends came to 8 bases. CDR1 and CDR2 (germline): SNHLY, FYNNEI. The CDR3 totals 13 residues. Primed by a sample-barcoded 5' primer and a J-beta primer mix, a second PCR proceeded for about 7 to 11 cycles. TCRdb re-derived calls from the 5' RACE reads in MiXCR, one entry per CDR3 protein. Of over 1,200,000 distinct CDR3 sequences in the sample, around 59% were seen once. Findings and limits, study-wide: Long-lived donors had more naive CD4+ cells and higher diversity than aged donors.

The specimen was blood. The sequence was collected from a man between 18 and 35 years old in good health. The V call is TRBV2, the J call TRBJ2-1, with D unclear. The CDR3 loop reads CASSSQIYNEQFF. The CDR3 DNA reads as TGTGCCAGCAGTTCGCAGATCTACAATGAGCAGTTCTTC.